This entry lists 20 T cell receptor beta chains sequenced from one sample in a study of cytomegalovirus exposure and HLA in healthy donors. PCR was performed using 60 Vbeta and 13 Jbeta primers. The table came from immunoSEQ multiplex PCR; TCRdb's copy has only in-frame clones and leaves some out. The sample lists 97,000 or so clones, roughly four fifths seen once, with 8.5% to 10% in the top ten. Sequencing was performed on PBMCs. The receptors originated from a male donor in good health and CMV-seropositive.

This clone was seen once. The chain recombines TRBV11-2 with TRBJ2-3; D is ambiguous. This CDR3 region has 16 residues. The V gene lost 4 bases and the J gene lost 2 bases, with 16 bases spanning the gap. Germline lookup yields CDR1 SGHAT and CDR2 FQNNGV. CDR3 region: CASSSPTKLYTDTQYF. DNA for the CDR3: TGTGCCAGCAGCTCACCAACTAAGCTCTACACAGATACGCAGTATTTT.

This clone was counted once. Other DNA sequences in the same sample also yield this CDR3. The genes are TRBV29-1 and TRBJ1-1; D is unresolved. Germline assignment: CDR1 SQVTM and CDR2 ANQGSEA. The germline V and J ends were trimmed by 3 bases and 4 bases, with 6 bases remaining between them. This CDR3 has 11 amino acids. The CDR3 sequence is CSVDRGTEAFF. The CDR3 DNA reads TGCAGCGTTGACCGGGGCACTGAAGCTTTCTTT.

In its sample, this clone was seen once. The J gene is TRBJ2-6, the V gene TRBV4-1; the D gene is possibly TRBD2 (5 bases). Looked up from germline, CDR1 is MGHRA and CDR2 is YSYEKL. Between the trimmed V and J ends, which lost 4 bases and 0 bases, there was a span of 7 bases. This CDR3 has 15 residues. This CDR3 reads CASSPGNSGANVLTF. CDR3 bases: TGCGCCAGCAGCCCCGGGAACTCTGGGGCCAACGTCCTGACTTTC.

This clone appeared a few times. This chain uses TRBV21-1 with TRBJ2-7; the D segment call TRBD1 is taken from the table without a DNA check. TRBV21-1 is tagged as a pseudogene. The CDR3 is 16 residues long. In DNA, the CDR3 is TGTGCCAGCAGCAAAAGAGGGACAGGGATTTCCTACGAGCAGTACTTC. Protein product: CASSKRGTGISYEQYF.

Judged by abundance, this clone is medium-sized (0.01 to 0.1%). The genes are TRBV19 and TRBJ2-7; TRBD2 aligns across 9 bases. This CDR3 comprises 15 residues. Germline CDR1 reads LNHDA; CDR2 reads SQIVND (reference sequence). The J segment lost 4 bases and the V segment lost 5 bases, leaving 9 bases of the junction unmatched. DNA for the CDR3: TGTGCCAGTAGTGTCTCTAGCGGGGTCGCGTACGAGCAGTACTTC. Encoded protein: CASSVSSGVAYEQYF.

The chain links TRBV4-3 to TRBJ1-5; D remains unclear. The CDR3 has 14 amino acids. Trimming stripped 2 bases from V and 1 base from J, with 6 bases between. Germline V gives CDR1 LGHNA, CDR2 YSLEER. In DNA form, the CDR3 reads TGCGCCAGCAGCCAACCAGCGAGCAATCAGCCCCAGCATTTT. Translated, it gives CASSQPASNQPQHF.

This chain joins TRBV10-3 and TRBJ2-7, with 9 bases identical to TRBD2. This CDR3 is 15 amino acids long. V lost 6 bases and J lost 5; bases outside the gene matches: 11. Germline V gives CDR1 ENHRY, CDR2 SYGVKD. The CDR3 coding sequence is TGTGCCATCAGGGGGGCTAGCGGGGAGTGGAACGAGCAGTACTTC. This translates into CAIRGASGEWNEQYF.

V gene TRBV11-2 combines with J gene TRBJ2-5, with D uncertain. Germline CDR1 SGHAT, CDR2 FQNNGV. CDR3 length: 15 residues. V shed 2 bases and J shed 2 bases, with 12 bases lying between them. CDR3 nucleotides: TGTGCCAGCAGCTTACCCCTTGCGACACAAGAGACCCAGTACTTC. As protein: CASSLPLATQETQYF.

The V and J genes are TRBV29-1 and TRBJ2-5; D gene ambiguous. Trimming stripped 1 base from V and 3 bases from J, with 9 bases between. The germline V gene encodes CDR1 SQVTM and CDR2 ANQGSEA. The CDR3 runs to 13 residues. Here the CDR3 DNA reads TGCAGCGTTGAAGGACAACAAGAAGAGACCCAGTACTTC. The encoded protein is CSVEGQQEETQYF.

The V call is TRBV28, the J call TRBJ1-1, with a tentative D call TRBD1 (6 bases). The CDR3 runs 15 residues. The germline V gene encodes CDR1 MDHEN and CDR2 SYDVKM. The V and J ends lost 5 bases and 5 bases respectively, with 18 bases between them. The CDR3 DNA is TGTGCCAGCAGTAACCCCGGGGGGGCAAGGACTGAAGCTTTCTTT. It codes for CASSNPGGARTEAFF.

J is TRBJ2-5 and V is TRBV7-2, with 11 bases identical to TRBD1. The CDR3 spans 15 residues. With V trimmed by 5 bases and J by 2 bases, 4 bases remained unmatched. CDR1 and CDR2 from the germline V gene are SGHTA and FQGNSA. This CDR3 reads CASSQWDRGQETQYF. CDR3 DNA sequence: TGTGCCAGCAGCCAGTGGGACAGGGGGCAAGAGACCCAGTACTTC.

The chain uses TRBV28 and TRBJ2-3, with 7 bases aligning to TRBD1. Losses at the gene ends were 6 bases for V and 5 bases for J; bases not matched to a gene: 11. From germline, CDR1 is MDHEN and CDR2 SYDVKM. There are 15 residues in the CDR3. The CDR3 here is CASSQRQGSKDTQYF. CDR3 in DNA: TGTGCCAGCAGCCAGCGACAGGGATCTAAAGATACGCAGTATTTT. Variable domain in full (rest from reference TRBV28 and TRBJ2-3): DVKVTQSSRYLVKRTGEKVFLECVQDMDHENMFWYRQDPGLGLRLIYFSYDVKMKEKGDIPEGYSVSREKKERFSLILESASTNQTSMYLCASSQRQGSKDTQYFGPGTRLTVL.

The chain carries TRBV5-6 and TRBJ2-7, with a weak D call TRBD2 (6 bases). The CDR3 has 14 amino acids. Looked up from germline, CDR1 is SGHDT and CDR2 is YYEEEE. The V end was cut by 0 bases, the J end by 6 bases, with 13 bases between. The CDR3 region is CASSLGWQGGEQYF. Written as DNA, the CDR3 is TGTGCCAGCAGCTTGGGTTGGCAGGGAGGCGAGCAGTACTTC. The full variable domain, completed using reference TRBV5-6 and TRBJ2-7, is DAGVTQSPTHLIKTRGQQVTLRCSPKSGHDTVSWYQQALGQGPQFIFQYYEEEERQRGNFPDRFSGHQFPNYSSELNVNALLLGDSALYLCASSLGWQGGEQYFGPGTRLTVT.

This clone was observed a few times. The V and J genes are TRBV10-3 and TRBJ2-3, with unresolved D. Germline-derived CDR1 and CDR2 are ENHRY and SYGVKD. V dropped 4 bases and J dropped 4 bases, with 6 bases sitting between them. This CDR3 has 12 amino acids. Here the CDR3 reads CAISGGADTQYF. The CDR3 nucleotides read TGTGCCATCAGTGGAGGTGCAGATACGCAGTATTTT.

The V and J genes are TRBV28 and TRBJ1-1, with TRBD1 identical over 9 bases. V was pared by 1 base and J by 12 bases, with 6 bases of the junction left unmatched. Germline-derived CDR1 and CDR2 are MDHEN and SYDVKM. The CDR3 has 13 amino acids. Here the CDR3 reads CASSLYRDRVTFF. The CDR3 coding sequence is TGTGCCAGCAGTTTATACCGGGACAGGGTAACTTTCTTT.

The chain recombines TRBV28 with TRBJ2-7; 7 bases line up with TRBD1. The CDR3 runs to 13 residues. V shed 7 bases and J 7 bases; nucleotides not matched to a gene: 10. Germline V CDR1 and CDR2: MDHEN, SYDVKM. This chain's CDR3 is CASNRDSPGEQYF. The CDR3 region has the DNA TGTGCCAGCAACCGGGACAGTCCGGGGGAGCAGTACTTC.

The V and J genes are TRBV6-6 and TRBJ1-5; TRBD1 is a possible D gene (5 bases). The germline gives CDR1 MNHNY, CDR2 SVGAGI (reference sequence). V lost 8 bases and J 7 bases, leaving 18 bases between the germline ends. This CDR3 has 14 amino acids. CDR3 coding DNA: TGTGCCAGCCGTGCGACAAGGGGTTCCCAGCCCCAGCATTTT. This codes for CASRATRGSQPQHF.

V usage is TRBV19 and J usage is TRBJ2-1; 11 nucleotides line up with TRBD2. This CDR3 has 15 amino acids. V lost 2 bases, J lost 6 bases, and 3 bases stayed unmatched. Germline V gene lookup returns CDR1 LNHDA and CDR2 SQIVND (reference sequence). The CDR3 region is CASSILLAGANEQFF. The DNA of the CDR3 is TGTGCCAGTAGTATACTACTAGCGGGAGCCAATGAGCAGTTCTTC. Combining the CDR3 with reference TRBV19 and TRBJ2-1 gives the whole variable domain DGGITQSPKYLFRKEGQNVTLSCEQNLNHDAMYWYRQDPGQGLRLIYYSQIVNDFQKGDIAEGYSVSREKKESFPLTVTSAQKNPTAFYLCASSILLAGANEQFFGPGTRLTVL.

V usage is TRBV9 and J usage is TRBJ2-3; TRBD2 agrees at 14 bases. This CDR3 has 19 residues. With 2 bases clipped from V and 1 base from J, the junction kept 9 bases outside the gene matches. The germline V gene encodes CDR1 SGDLS and CDR2 YYNGEE. For the CDR3, the DNA is TGTGCCAGCAGCGTTGACGAGGGGGGACTAGCGGGAGGCACAGATACGCAGTATTTT. Translated, it gives CASSVDEGGLAGGTDTQYF. Together with reference TRBV9 and TRBJ2-3, the CDR3 gives the full variable domain: DSGVTQTPKHLITATGQRVTLRCSPRSGDLSVYWYQQSLDQGLQFLIQYYNGEERAKGNILERFSAQQFPDLHSELNLSSLELGDSALYFCASSVDEGGLAGGTDTQYFGPGTRLTVL.

The V gene is TRBV6-5, the J gene TRBJ2-7; 11 bases align to TRBD1. The CDR3 covers 15 residues. V was pared by 3 bases and J by 3 bases, with 4 bases of the junction left unmatched. The V gene's germline CDR1 is MNHEY and CDR2 SVGAGI. The CDR3 nucleotides read TGTGCCAGCAGTTATTCCGGGACAGGGGGCTACGAGCAGTACTTC. This sequence encodes CASSYSGTGGYEQYF.